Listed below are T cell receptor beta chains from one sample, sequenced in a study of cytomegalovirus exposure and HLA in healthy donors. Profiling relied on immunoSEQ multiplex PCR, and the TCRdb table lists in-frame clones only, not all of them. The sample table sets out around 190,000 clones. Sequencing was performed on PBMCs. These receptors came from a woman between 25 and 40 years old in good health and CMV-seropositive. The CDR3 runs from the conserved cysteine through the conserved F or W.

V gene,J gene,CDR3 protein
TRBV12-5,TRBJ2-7,CASGPLAGLQYF
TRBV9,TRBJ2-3,CASSPRLAGDQTDTQYF
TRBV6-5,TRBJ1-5,CASSYGGTGQPQHF
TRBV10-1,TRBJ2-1,CASGAAGQGSNEQFF
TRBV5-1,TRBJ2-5,CASSPDRGRETQYF
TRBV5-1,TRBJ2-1,CASGPTYRSEQFF
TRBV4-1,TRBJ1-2,CASSQDIWDRGPRAGYTF
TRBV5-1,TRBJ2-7,CASSEGQHEQYF
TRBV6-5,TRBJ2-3,CASRRQLTDTQYF
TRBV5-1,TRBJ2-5,CASGPDRIQETQYF
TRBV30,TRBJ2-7,CAWSASGDEQYF
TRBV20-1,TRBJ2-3,CSAGEYTQYF
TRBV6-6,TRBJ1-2,CASSYGGGNYGYTF
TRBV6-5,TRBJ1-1,CASSYAGQLNTEAFF
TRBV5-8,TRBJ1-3,CASRRGLLSSGNTIYF
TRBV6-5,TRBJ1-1,CASSYTGFTEAFF
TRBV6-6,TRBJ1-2,CASSYGGKVYGYTF
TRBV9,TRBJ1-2,CASSGYRGHGYTF
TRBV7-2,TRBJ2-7,CASSSSGAPYEQYF
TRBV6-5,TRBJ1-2,CASSLNRGGYGYTF
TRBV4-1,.,CASSLAGTGTEQYF
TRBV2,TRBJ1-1,CASSGQAVVAFF
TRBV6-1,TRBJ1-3,CASSESPKTGEGNTIYF
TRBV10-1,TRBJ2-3,CASSELAGETDTQYF
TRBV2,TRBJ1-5,CASSEGGSRNQPQHF